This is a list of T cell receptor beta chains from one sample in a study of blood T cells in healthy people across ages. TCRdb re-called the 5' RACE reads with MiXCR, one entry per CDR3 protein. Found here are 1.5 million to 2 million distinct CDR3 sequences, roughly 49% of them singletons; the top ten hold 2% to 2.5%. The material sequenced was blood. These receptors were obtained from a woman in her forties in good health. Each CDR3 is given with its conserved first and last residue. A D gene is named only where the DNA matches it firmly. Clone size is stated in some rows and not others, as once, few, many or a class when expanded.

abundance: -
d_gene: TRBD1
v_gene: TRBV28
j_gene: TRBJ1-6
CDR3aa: CASNEDRRGWPPHF
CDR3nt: TGTGCCAGCAACGAGGACAGGAGGGGATGGCCCCCCCACTTT

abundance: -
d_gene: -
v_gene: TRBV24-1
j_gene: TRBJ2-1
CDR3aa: CATSDPGPNNEQFF
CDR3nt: TGTGCCACCAGTGATCCGGGTCCAAACAATGAGCAGTTCTTC

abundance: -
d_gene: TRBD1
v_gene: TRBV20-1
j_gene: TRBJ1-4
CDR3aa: CSAKGGSRTTNEKLFF
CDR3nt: TGCAGTGCCAAAGGGGGCAGTCGGACAACTAATGAAAAACTGTTTTTT

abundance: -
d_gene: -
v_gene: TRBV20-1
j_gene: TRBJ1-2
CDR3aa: CSAVPGEGYTF
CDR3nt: TGCAGTGCGGTACCCGGGGAAGGCTACACCTTC

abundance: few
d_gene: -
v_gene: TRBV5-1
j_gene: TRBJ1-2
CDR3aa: CASSLGGLTGVMYGYTF
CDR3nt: TGCGCCAGCAGCCTCGGAGGTCTTACGGGGGTGATGTATGGCTACACCTTC

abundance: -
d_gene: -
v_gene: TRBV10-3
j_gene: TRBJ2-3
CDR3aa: CAISFRGGTDTQYF
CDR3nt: TGTGCCATCAGTTTCCGCGGGGGCACAGATACGCAGTATTTT

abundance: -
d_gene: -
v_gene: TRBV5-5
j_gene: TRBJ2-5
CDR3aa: CASSFPKTGNTETQYF
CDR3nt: TGTGCCAGCAGCTTCCCAAAGACCGGGAACACAGAGACCCAGTACTTC

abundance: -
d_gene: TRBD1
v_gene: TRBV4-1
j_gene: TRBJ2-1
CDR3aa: CASSQPGQGARSGEQFF
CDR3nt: TGCGCCAGCAGCCAGCCGGGACAGGGGGCTCGCTCTGGTGAGCAGTTCTTC

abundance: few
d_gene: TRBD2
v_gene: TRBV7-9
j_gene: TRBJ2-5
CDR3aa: CASSLKRLAEKETQYF
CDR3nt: TGTGCCAGCAGCCTAAAGAGACTAGCAGAAAAAGAGACCCAGTACTTC

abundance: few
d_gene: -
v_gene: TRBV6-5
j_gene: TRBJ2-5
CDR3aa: CASSLRRGSTETQYF
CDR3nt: TGTGCCAGCAGTTTACGCCGGGGCAGCACGGAGACCCAGTACTTC

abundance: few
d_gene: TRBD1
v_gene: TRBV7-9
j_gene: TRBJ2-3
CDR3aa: CASSSRDRDRGTDTQYF
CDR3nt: TGTGCCAGCAGCTCCCGGGACAGGGATCGGGGCACAGATACGCAGTATTTT

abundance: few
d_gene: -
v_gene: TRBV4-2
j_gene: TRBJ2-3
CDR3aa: CASSLTGPGPNTDTQYF
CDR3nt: TGTGCCAGCAGCCTAACCGGTCCGGGGCCGAACACAGATACGCAGTATTTT

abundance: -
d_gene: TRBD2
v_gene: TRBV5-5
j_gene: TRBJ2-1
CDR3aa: CASSRRAAGGQNNEQFF
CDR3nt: TGTGCCAGCAGCAGAAGGGCAGCGGGGGGGCAGAACAATGAGCAGTTCTTC

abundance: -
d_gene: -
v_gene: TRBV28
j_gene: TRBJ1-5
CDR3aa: CASSPLSENQPQHF
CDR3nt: TGTGCCAGCAGTCCCCTCAGTGAAAATCAGCCCCAGCATTTT

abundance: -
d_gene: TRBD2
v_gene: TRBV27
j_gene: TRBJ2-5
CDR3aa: CASRGGSGGQYQETQYF
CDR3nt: TGTGCCAGCAGGGGGGGTAGCGGGGGCCAGTACCAAGAGACCCAGTACTTC

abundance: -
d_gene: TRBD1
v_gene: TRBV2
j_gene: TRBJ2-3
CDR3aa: CASERGTGGSDTQYF
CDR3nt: TGTGCCAGCGAAAGGGGGACAGGGGGATCAGATACGCAGTATTTT

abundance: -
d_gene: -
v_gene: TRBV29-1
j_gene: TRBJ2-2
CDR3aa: CSVQGSTGELFF
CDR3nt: TGCAGCGTCCAGGGGTCCACCGGGGAGCTGTTTTTT

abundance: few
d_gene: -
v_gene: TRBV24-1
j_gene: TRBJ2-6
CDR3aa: CATSDQSNSGANVLTF
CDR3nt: TGTGCCACCAGTGATCAAAGCAACTCTGGGGCCAACGTCCTGACTTTC

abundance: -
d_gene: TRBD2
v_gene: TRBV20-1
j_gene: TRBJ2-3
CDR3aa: CSARLAGGPSPDTQYF
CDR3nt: TGCAGTGCTAGACTAGCGGGGGGCCCCTCCCCAGATACGCAGTATTTT

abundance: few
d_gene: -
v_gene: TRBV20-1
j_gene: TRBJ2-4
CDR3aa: CSAGGGEQYF
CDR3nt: TGCAGTGCAGGGGGGGGTGAGCAGTACTTC